This entry concerns a single T cell receptor beta chain. Its cognate antigen has yet to be identified. Per-base quality was not reported, and no clone a single base away is much larger than it. TCRbeta CDR3 regions were amplified from genomic DNA using the immunoSEQ Assay, a bias-controlled multiplex PCR. Regarding the original processing steps: Nucleated cell counts per sample were estimated from amplification of reference gene primers within the assay. To quantify the absolute abundance of each unique TCRbeta CDR3 rearrangement, sequence reads were collapsed and filtered. For each sample, productive Simpson clonality was calculated as the square root of Simpson's diversity index over productive rearrangements. Here the immuneACCESS table is served through TCRdb, limited to in-frame sequences with V and J called. Missing clones are a known gap in these copies; in checked studies unresolved V genes cover under half, and the rest lacks a known reason. V, J and clone size were drawn from that table, and D and trimming were deduced from the DNA. This sample gives under 95,000 clones in total; 85% to 95% of them show up just once. The ten biggest clones cover roughly 3.9% of the sample.

Collaborating institutions collected whole blood in K2EDTA tubes following their own protocols. For TCRbeta analysis, collaborators shipped samples in one of three forms: frozen whole blood, isolated PBMCs, or DNA extracted from either of those sample types. The data were obtained in a study of blood T cell repertoires in COVID-19 (TCRdb year 2020). For the wider study: Samples covering the acute and convalescent phases of COVID-19 were provided by collaborators in the United States, Italy and Spain. The repertoires were released in a freely available public database meant as a resource for research on the immune response to SARS-CoV-2. Samples came from the ongoing ImmuneRACE study (first 160 participants) plus 1,254 subjects from 6 global collaborators. A de-identified subject ID, COVID-19 status, age in years and sex were almost always included in the sample metadata. The material from the prospective study consisted of cDNA or gDNA derived from T cells, B-cell-depleted T cells, or PBMCs. Subjects who had been exposed to COVID-19, were actively infected with it, or had recovered from it provided the deeply sampled blood TCRbeta repertoires that made up the dataset. Where available, HLA class I and class II types were taken from metadata supplied by the sample provider and were not determined by assay-based typing. Broad study findings and their caveats: The quantity of clinical and demographic metadata differed by source and by participant and was supplied without curation.

After removal of 4 bases from V and 5 bases from J, the junction retains 4 bases not matched to a gene. Inclusive of the bounding cysteine and phenylalanine, the CDR3 is 14 residues long. Only CDR3 DNA remains: 42 bases, in frame from the first base. The germline V gene yields SGHRS for CDR1 and YFSETQ for CDR2. In this chain, TRBV5-1 is recombined with TRBJ2-2, with 8 bases matching TRBD1. This receptor was identified in a woman aged 45-65 years in a cohort sampled during active COVID-19. Material: peripheral blood. DNA sequence: TGCGCCAGCAGCGGACAGGGATCAACCGGGGAGCTGTTTTTT. Its translation is CASSGQGSTGELFF.